The 32 T cell receptor beta chains below all came from one sample that was sequenced in a study of T cell clonality in common variable immunodeficiency. Sequenced by immunoSEQ multiplex PCR; TCRdb stores in-frame clones only, minus some. Listed for the sample are 40,000 to 50,000 clones, none seen a single time. The sequenced material came from peripheral blood mononuclear cells. These receptors originate from a person between 18 and 75 years old in good health.

This clone was seen repeatedly, ten times or more. The read ends 3 residues shy of where the CDR3 ends; the end is completed using the germline J gene. The V call is TRBV3-1 (or the pseudogene TRBV3-2), the J call TRBJ2-5, with D perhaps TRBD2 (6 bases). The CDR3 is 15 amino acids. Deletions cut 4 bases from V and 2 bases from J, with 14 bases between. Germline V gene data show CDR1 as LGHDT and CDR2 as YNNKEL (reference sequence). The part of the CDR3 DNA that was read is TGTGCCAGCAGCCTACCCAGGACTACACAAGAGACC. Amino acids: CASSLPRTTQET. The CDR3 as a whole reads CASSLPRTTQETQYF.

This clone showed up many times. CDR3 amino acids: CAWSDRTEAFF. The covered CDR3 bases are TGTGCCTGGAGTGACAGGACTGAA. The V call is TRBV30, the J call TRBJ1-1; the D gene is possibly TRBD1 (5 bases). Read coverage stops 3 residues before the CDR3 terminus; the germline J gene supplies the remainder. The CDR3 is made up of 11 amino acids. V was trimmed by 1 base and J by 5 bases, leaving 5 bases between them. CDR1 is GTSNPN, CDR2 SVGIG, per germline (reference sequence).

Turning to this clone: From the germline J gene comes the end of the CDR3, since the read stops 3 residues before it. V is TRBV7-9 and J is TRBJ2-1; TRBD2 agrees at 7 bases. CDR3 length: 15 amino acids. CDR1 is SEHNR and CDR2 is FQNEAQ in the germline V gene (reference sequence). The J segment lost 7 bases and the V segment lost 2 bases, leaving 8 bases of the junction unmatched. The CDR3 bases that were read are TGTGCCAGCAGCTTATTTCAGGGAGGGCGGAATGAG. It is translated as CASSLFQGGRNE. The full CDR3 sequence reads CASSLFQGGRNEQFF.

This clone was seen many times. The CDR3 end falls 3 residues outside the read, so it is completed with the germline J gene. The chain combines TRBV9 with TRBJ2-7; 12 bases map to TRBD2. Per germline, CDR1 SGDLS and CDR2 YYNGEE. The J segment lost 2 bases and the V segment lost 3 bases, leaving 3 bases of the junction unmatched. This CDR3 region has 15 residues. The sequenced CDR3 bases are TGTGCCAGCAGCGCTACTAGCGGGGGGACCTACGAG. This gives the protein CASSATSGGTYE. The complete CDR3 reads CASSATSGGTYEQYF.

This clone has more than one count but fewer than ten. The read is 3 residues too short to cover the CDR3 end, so that end is filled in from the germline J gene. This chain joins TRBV6-1 and TRBJ2-3, with D possibly TRBD1 on 5 matching bases. Germline V gene sequence: CDR1 MNHNS, CDR2 SASEGT. The CDR3 loop spans 14 amino acids. The sequenced CDR3 bases are TGTGCCAGCAGTGAAGGACAGTTCAATCAGCCG. It encodes CASSEGQFNQP. The entire CDR3 sequence reads CASSEGQFNQPQYF.

This clone was detected ten times or more. With the read ending 3 residues before the CDR3 end, the germline J gene is used to fill in that end. The V and J genes are TRBV30 and TRBJ1-1, with D possibly TRBD1 on 6 matching bases. Germline-derived CDR1 and CDR2 are GTSNPN and SVGIG (reference sequence). V was clipped by 2 bases and J by 4 bases, with 11 bases between them. This CDR3 has 13 amino acids. CDR3 in amino acids: CAWSSTGSTEAFF. Incomplete CDR3 DNA: TGTGCCTGGAGTTCTACAGGGTCCACTGAA.

Ten or more counts support this clone. Mismatch with germline at one junction end may stem from a read error. The CDR3 end lies 3 residues beyond the end of the read and is filled in from the germline J gene. This specimen includes other DNA sequences encoding the same CDR3. The chain combines TRBV4-2 with TRBJ2-5; 9 nucleotides match TRBD1. The germline gives CDR1 LGHNA, CDR2 YNFKEQ. The CDR3 sequence is 17 residues long. The sequenced part of the CDR3 DNA is TGTGCCAGCAGCCAAGATCCGGGACAGGGTGCCCAAGAAACC. Translated: CASSQDPGQGAQET. In full, the CDR3 reads CASSQDPGQGAQETQYF.

This clone was counted only a few times. The read finishes 3 residues shy of the CDR3 end, and the germline J gene is used to complete it. This chain joins TRBV7-6 and TRBJ2-1, with TRBD1 identical over 12 bases. Germline V gives CDR1 SGHVS, CDR2 FNYEAQ. V gave up 5 bases and J gave up 6 bases; unmatched junction bases: 8. This CDR3 region has 16 residues. Incomplete CDR3 DNA: TGTGCCAGCAGCGTGGGACAGGGGGCGCGGGGCAATGAG. Its protein product is CASSVGQGARGNE. In full, the CDR3 is CASSVGQGARGNEQFF.

This clone was seen repeatedly, ten times or more. Read data end 3 residues before the CDR3 end; the end is taken from the germline J gene. V usage is TRBV19 and J usage is TRBJ2-5; 7 bases agree with TRBD1. The length of the CDR3 is 13 residues. Unmatched junction bases numbered 1, after V lost 5 bases and J lost 1 base. The V gene's germline CDR1 is LNHDA and CDR2 SQIVND (reference sequence). The part of the CDR3 DNA that was read is TGTGCCAGTAGTCAGGGGGTCCAAGAGACC. It translates to CASSQGVQET. The entire CDR3 reads CASSQGVQETQYF.

The table lists this clone with many counts. The read halts 3 residues ahead of the CDR3 end, with the missing end drawn from the germline J gene. The chain uses TRBV7-2 and TRBJ1-3; perhaps TRBD1 as D (6 bases). The CDR3 sequence is 15 residues long. Trimming shortened V by 5 bases and J by 4 bases, and 15 bases separated the two germline ends. CDR1 is SGHTA, CDR2 FQGNSA, per germline. The chain's CDR3 is CASSRGAGVGNTIYF. Partial CDR3 DNA: TGTGCCAGCAGCCGGGGGGCCGGGGTAGGAAACACC.

This clone was observed at least ten times. The read terminates 3 residues ahead of where the CDR3 ends, so the germline J gene completes it. This chain joins TRBV5-1 and TRBJ2-7; 10 nucleotides align to TRBD1. Germline assignment: CDR1 SGHRS and CDR2 YFSETQ. This CDR3 contains 15 residues. Trimming cost V 0 bases and J 3 bases; bases outside gene matches: 3. The part of the CDR3 DNA that was read is TGCGCCAGCAGCTTGGGGGGGACAGGGGACTACGAG. This sequence encodes CASSLGGTGDYE. The CDR3 in full is CASSLGGTGDYEQYF.

This clone was detected ten times or more. The junction departs from germline at one end; a sequencing error may be responsible. The sequenced fragment ends 3 residues before the CDR3 boundary, so the rest is inferred from the germline J gene. The chain combines TRBV5-1 with TRBJ1-4, with 7 bases aligning to TRBD1. The CDR3 consists of 15 residues. In germline, CDR1 is SGHRS, CDR2 YFSETQ. CDR3 DNA, as far as it was read: TGCGCCGGCAGCGGGTCGGGACAGAGTAATGAAAAA. Encoded protein: CAGSGSGQSNEK. The entire CDR3 protein reads CAGSGSGQSNEKLFF. Combining the CDR3 with reference TRBV5-1 and TRBJ1-4 gives the whole variable domain KAGVTQTPRYLIKTRGQQVTLSCSPISGHRSVSWYQQTPGQGLQFLFEYFSETQRNKGNFPGRFSGRQFSNSRSEMNVSTLELGDSALYLCAGSGSGQSNEKLFFGSGTQLSVL.

This clone was detected many times. From the germline J gene comes the end of the CDR3, since the read stops 3 residues before it. The V gene is TRBV5-1, the J gene TRBJ2-5; 9 bases are a match to TRBD2. Looked up from germline, CDR1 is SGHRS and CDR2 is YFSETQ. With 4 bases clipped from V and 5 bases from J, the junction kept 12 bases outside the gene matches. CDR3 length: 16 amino acids. Incomplete CDR3 DNA: TGCGCCAGCAGCCCGCCCGGGACTAGCTTTCAGGAGACC. Protein: CASSPPGTSFQET. The full CDR3 is CASSPPGTSFQETQYF.

This clone was seen ten or more times. The sequenced CDR3 bases are TGCAGCGTTCCGGCGGGAGGCTTCACAGATACG. It codes for CSVPAGGFTDT. Given in full, the CDR3 is CSVPAGGFTDTQYF. This sequence joins TRBV29-1 and TRBJ2-3, with 8 bases identical to TRBD2. Read sequence stops 3 residues before the CDR3 end, and the germline J gene provides the missing end. The germline V gene has CDR1 SQVTM and CDR2 ANQGSEA. Trimming took 5 bases from V and 2 from J; bases not matched to a gene: 6. The CDR3 runs to 14 residues.

This clone was detected many times. The read halts 3 residues ahead of the CDR3 end, with the missing end drawn from the germline J gene. The chain carries TRBV12-5 and TRBJ1-5, with 8 bases that match TRBD1. Germline V gene lookup returns CDR1 LGHNT and CDR2 FRNRAP. V shed 1 base and J 0 bases; nucleotides not matched to a gene: 5. The CDR3 has 17 residues. The covered CDR3 bases are TGTGCTAGTGGTTTGGGGACAGGGACTTATAGCAATCAGCCC. Translation: CASGLGTGTYSNQP. The CDR3 reads in full as CASGLGTGTYSNQPQHF.

Many counts were recorded for this clone. Read data end 3 residues before the CDR3 end; the end is taken from the germline J gene. V is TRBV7-8 and J is TRBJ2-3; 8 nucleotides align to TRBD2. The CDR3 extends over 16 amino acids. Germline V gene lookup returns CDR1 SGHVS and CDR2 FQNEAQ. The ends lost 5 bases at V and 6 bases at J; junction bases unmatched: 13. The sequenced CDR3 bases are TGTGCCAGCAGCCCCTTAGCGGGGTCCCCTGGCGATACG. It yields the protein CASSPLAGSPGDT. The full CDR3 sequence reads CASSPLAGSPGDTQYF.

About this clone itself: The CDR3 goes on 3 residues after the read ends, and that part is filled in from the germline J gene. The chain has TRBV11-2 and TRBJ2-5, with 9 bases identical to TRBD2. CDR3 length equals 15 residues. Germline V lookup: CDR1 SGHAT, CDR2 FQNNGV. With V trimmed by 2 bases and J by 5 bases, 6 bases remained unmatched. CDR3 protein: CASSLTIAGDETQYF. CDR3 bases read: TGTGCCAGCAGCTTAACTATAGCGGGGGACGAGACC.

This clone was counted a few times. The CDR3 end is not reached by the read, which stops 3 residues before it; the germline J gene fills it in. The rearrangement links TRBV30 to TRBJ1-2; D is unclear. V lost 0 bases and J lost 6, with 11 bases in between. Germline V lookup: CDR1 GTSNPN, CDR2 SVGIG (reference sequence). The CDR3 length is 13 residues. The sequenced CDR3 bases are TGTGCCTGGAGTGTACCCCCTATTAATGGC. It is translated as CAWSVPPING. From start to end, the CDR3 is CAWSVPPINGYTF.

This clone was detected ten times or more. The CDR3 is cut off 3 residues early in the read; its end comes from the germline J gene. This chain uses TRBV18 with TRBJ1-1, with 7 bases matching TRBD1. Germline CDR1 KGHSH, CDR2 LQKENI. V trimming: 3 bases; J trimming: 1 base; junction bases outside the gene matches: 5. This CDR3 has 15 amino acids. Incomplete CDR3 DNA: TGTGCCAGCTCACCTAGACAGGGCAAGAACACTGAA. Encoded protein: CASSPRQGKNTE. The whole CDR3 protein is CASSPRQGKNTEAFF.

This clone was seen many times. The read is 3 residues too short to cover the CDR3 end, so that end is filled in from the germline J gene. This rearrangement joins TRBV19 to TRBJ1-1; D unresolved. Germline V gene data show CDR1 as LNHDA and CDR2 as SQIVND (reference sequence). The CDR3 extends over 13 amino acids. V was trimmed by 3 bases and J by 6 bases, leaving 11 bases between them. The CDR3 loop is CASSIQVRAEAFF. The CDR3 DNA, read in part, is TGTGCCAGTAGTATCCAGGTTAGGGCTGAA.

Incomplete CDR3 DNA: TGTGCCAGCAGCTTCACCGGACAGGGTGAA. This codes for CASSFTGQGE. The whole CDR3 is CASSFTGQGEAFF. The rearrangement uses TRBV5-6 and TRBJ1-1; 8 bases map to TRBD1. The read ends 3 residues before the CDR3 terminus; that terminus is restored from the germline J gene. The CDR3 runs 13 residues. V trimming: 2 bases; J trimming: 7 bases; junction bases outside the gene matches: 4. The germline gives CDR1 SGHDT, CDR2 YYEEEE.

The sample holds many counts of this clone. The read comes to an end 3 residues before the CDR3 does, leaving the germline J gene to fill in the end. The V call is TRBV13, the J call TRBJ2-2, with D hard to call. The CDR3 is made up of 14 amino acids. The V gene's germline CDR1 is PRHDT and CDR2 FYEKMQ (reference sequence). Partial CDR3 DNA: TGTGCCAGCAGCCCAATAAACAAGAATGAAAAG. This translates into CASSPINKNEK. The CDR3 in its entirety is CASSPINKNEKLFF.

This clone was observed at least ten times. The read stops 3 residues short of the end of the CDR3; the missing end is completed from the germline J gene. This chain uses TRBV19 with TRBJ1-1; D is perhaps TRBD1 (5 bases). Trimming removed 7 bases from V and 4 bases from J, with 13 bases in between. Germline-derived CDR1 and CDR2 are LNHDA and SQIVND (reference sequence). The CDR3 length is 13 residues. CDR3 DNA (partial): TGTGCCAGTACCCTATGGGGCTCCACTGAA. Amino acid sequence: CASTLWGSTE. The CDR3 in its entirety is CASTLWGSTEAFF.

In this sample, this clone turned up many times. The sequenced fragment ends 3 residues before the CDR3 boundary, so the rest is inferred from the germline J gene. The chain couples TRBV7-2 to TRBJ2-7; 8 bases are shared with TRBD2. The CDR3 is 15 amino acids. CDR1 and CDR2 from the germline V gene are SGHTA and FQGNSA. J lost 4 bases, V lost 0 bases, and 5 bases had no gene match. The CDR3 reads CASSLATAGAYEQYF. CDR3 bases read: TGTGCCAGCAGCTTAGCAACAGCGGGGGCATACGAG.

This clone was detected ten times or more. The read ends 3 residues before the CDR3 terminus; that terminus is restored from the germline J gene. This chain links TRBV7-8 with TRBJ1-1; D gene uncertain. Trimming stripped 3 bases from V and 5 bases from J, with 4 bases between. There are 11 residues in the CDR3. Germline V gene sequence: CDR1 SGHVS, CDR2 FQNEAQ. CDR3 DNA (partial): TGTGCCAGCAGCTTTAGTACTGAA. Protein sequence: CASSFSTE. The full CDR3 sequence reads CASSFSTEAFF.

Details on this clone: The sequence runs out 3 residues before the end of the CDR3; the remainder is reconstructed from the germline J gene. The rearrangement links TRBV6-4 to TRBJ1-4, with 8 nucleotides matching TRBD1. The CDR3 is 14 amino acids. CDR1 and CDR2 (germline): MRHNA, SNTAGT. The sequenced CDR3 bases are TGTGCCAGCAGTGAACAGGGGGTAAATTCACCA. Protein: CASSEQGVNSP. The whole CDR3 sequence reads CASSEQGVNSPLFF.

This clone was seen ten or more times. The read halts 3 residues ahead of the CDR3 end, with the missing end drawn from the germline J gene. V is TRBV13 and J is TRBJ2-1; TRBD1 or TRBD2 may be the D gene (5 bases each). V was cut by 3 bases and J by 0 bases, with 15 bases left in between. Germline CDR1 reads PRHDT; CDR2 reads FYEKMQ (reference sequence). CDR3 length equals 17 residues. The DNA read from the CDR3 is TGTGCCAGCAGCTTGCCCAGGGCCGAGGGCTCCTACAATGAG. Its translation is CASSLPRAEGSYNE. The full CDR3 protein is CASSLPRAEGSYNEQFF. Using reference TRBV13 and TRBJ2-1 for the parts outside the CDR3, the full variable domain is AAGVIQSPRHLIKEKRETATLKCYPIPRHDTVYWYQQGPGQDPQFLISFYEKMQSDKGSIPDRFSAQQFSDYHSELNMSSLELGDSALYFCASSLPRAEGSYNEQFFGPGTRLTVL.

This clone was observed at least ten times. The read ends 3 residues before the CDR3 terminus; that terminus is restored from the germline J gene. J is TRBJ2-2 and V is TRBV23-1; tentative D call: TRBD1 (5 bases). TRBV23-1 is marked as an open reading frame, function uncertain. The CDR3 is 16 amino acids. V lost 3 bases to trimming and J lost 7 bases, with 18 bases between them. The CDR3 loop reads CASSQEGATGFGELFF. The CDR3 bases that were read are TGCGCCAGCAGTCAGGAAGGGGCTACCGGGTTCGGGGAG.

There are many counts of this clone. The read ends 3 residues before the CDR3 terminus; that terminus is restored from the germline J gene. This chain links TRBV6-2 or TRBV6-3 with TRBJ1-2; 8 bases line up with TRBD1. This CDR3 is built from 16 residues. V trimming: 6 bases; J trimming: 4 bases; junction bases outside the gene matches: 13. From germline, CDR1 is MNHEY and CDR2 SVGEGT. The DNA read from the CDR3 is TGTGCCAGCAGACCCCGGACAGGGCGGCAGGGCTATGGC. Its protein is CASRPRTGRQGYG. The full CDR3 is CASRPRTGRQGYGYTF.

This clone showed up many times. The sequenced fragment ends 3 residues before the CDR3 boundary, so the rest is inferred from the germline J gene. The chain employs TRBV20-1 and TRBJ1-2; possibly TRBD1 for D (5 bases). The V end was cut by 6 bases, the J end by 6 bases, with 14 bases between. The CDR3 is made up of 12 amino acids. CDR1 DFQATT and CDR2 SNEGSKA come from the germline V gene (reference sequence). CDR3 region: CSAREGFNGYTF. CDR3 bases read: TGCAGTGCCAGGGAGGGGTTCAATGGC.

This clone was seen ten or more times. The identical CDR3 is also encoded by other nucleotide sequences in the sample. The DNA read from the CDR3 is TGTGCCTGGAGTGTACTGGACAGGTACTCTGGAAACACC. It yields the protein CAWSVLDRYSGNT. The complete CDR3 reads CAWSVLDRYSGNTIYF. The chain links TRBV30 to TRBJ1-3, with TRBD1 matching 7 bases. The CDR3 is cut off 3 residues early in the read; its end comes from the germline J gene. The V and J ends lost 0 bases and 0 bases, in that order; junction bases with no gene match: 5. Per germline, CDR1 GTSNPN and CDR2 SVGIG (reference sequence). The CDR3 contains 16 residues.

This clone was found a few times. The read ends 3 residues early relative to the CDR3; the germline J gene fills the gap. The chain employs TRBV2 and TRBJ2-4; 8 positions agree with TRBD1. Germline CDR1 and CDR2: SNHLY and FYNNEI. CDR3 length: 16 amino acids. CDR3 loop: CASSDQGAYSNQPQYF. The covered CDR3 bases are TGTGCCAGCAGTGATCAGGGGGCTTATAGCAATCAGCCT.